This TCR beta chain appears in the sequencing data of a study of blood T cell repertoires in COVID-19. Study summary: Sites across the United States, Italy and Spain contributed samples from acute and convalescent COVID-19. The analysed material was cDNA or gDNA that came from T cells, B-cell-depleted T cells, or PBMCs.

Germline V gives CDR1 WNHNN, CDR2 SYGVQD (reference sequence). This CDR3 contains 14 residues. V was clipped by 7 bases and J by 0 bases; unmatched bases: 3. How the authors handled the data: Reference gene primers were amplified, and this amplification served to estimate nucleated cell counts. Sequenced by immunoSEQ multiplex PCR; TCRdb stores in-frame clones only, minus some. V, J and clone size are taken as reported in that table, and D and trimming were inferred from the DNA itself. The table records 160,000 or so clones, roughly 82% of them present only once. The V and J genes are TRBV10-1 and TRBJ2-7, with 10 bases that match TRBD2. The sequence was obtained from a woman in her 70s with acute or convalescent COVID-19. The sequencing sample was made of peripheral blood. The CDR3 nucleotides read TGCGCCAGCAAAACTAGCGGGGACTCCTACGAGCAGTACTTC. Its protein product is CASKTSGDSYEQYF.